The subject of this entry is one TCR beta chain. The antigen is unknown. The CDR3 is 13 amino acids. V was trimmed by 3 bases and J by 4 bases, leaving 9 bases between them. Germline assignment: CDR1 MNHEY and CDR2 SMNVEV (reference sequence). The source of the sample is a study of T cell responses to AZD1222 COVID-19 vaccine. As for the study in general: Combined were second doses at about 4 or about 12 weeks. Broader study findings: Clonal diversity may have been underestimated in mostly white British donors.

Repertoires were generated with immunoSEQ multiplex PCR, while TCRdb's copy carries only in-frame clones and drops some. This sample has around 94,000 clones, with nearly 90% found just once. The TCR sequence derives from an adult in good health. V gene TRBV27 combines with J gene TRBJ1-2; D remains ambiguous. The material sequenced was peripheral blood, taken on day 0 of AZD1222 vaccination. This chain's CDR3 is CASSFGGFYGYTF. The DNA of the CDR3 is TGTGCCAGCAGTTTTGGAGGCTTCTATGGCTACACCTTC.